A selection of T cell receptor beta chains follows, all from one sample in a study of neurological immune-mediated disorders. TCRdb re-called the 5' RACE reads with MiXCR, one entry per CDR3 protein. Of tens of thousands of distinct CDR3 sequences in the sample, approximately 6.2% are singletons; the top ten hold approximately 1.5%. Sequenced input: CD4+ T cells from blood. Receptors originate from a woman aged 18-30 years with multiple sclerosis. Each CDR3 is given with its conserved first and last residue. The D gene is left open where the match is weak. Some rows mark clone size as missing; the rest say once, few, many or name a class of expanded clone.

>TRBD2|TRBJ2-1|TRBV5-5|.
TGTGCCAGCAGCCGAGGGAGGGATGAGCAGTTCTTC
CASSRGRDEQFF
>TRBD2|TRBJ2-1|TRBV20-1|many
TGCAGTGCTGGGGGACTAGCGGGGGGCCGCTCCTACAATGAGCAGTTCTTC
CSAGGLAGGRSYNEQFF
>TRBD2|TRBJ2-1|TRBV24-1|many
TGTGCCACCAGCGGAACTAGCGGGAAAAACAATGAGCAGTTCTTC
CATSGTSGKNNEQFF
>.|TRBJ2-3|TRBV20-1|many
TGCAGTGCTAGCGGGTGGGGCAGGGGCACAGATACGCAGTATTTT
CSASGWGRGTDTQYF
>TRBD2|TRBJ2-3|TRBV18|few
TGTGCCAGCTCCGGGGGGGGACCCCAAAGACGGGATACGCAGTATTTT
CASSGGGPQRRDTQYF
>.|TRBJ1-1|TRBV29-1|many
TGCAGCGTGGACACCAGGAACACTGAAGCTTTCTTT
CSVDTRNTEAFF
>.|TRBJ1-5|TRBV20-1|many
TGCAGTGCTGGCCGCTATAGCAATCAGCCCCAGCATTTT
CSAGRYSNQPQHF
>TRBD1|TRBJ1-4|TRBV6-5|many
TGTGCCAGCAGAACCAGGTTCGGGACAGGGGCAACTAATGAAAAACTGTTTTTT
CASRTRFGTGATNEKLFF
>.|TRBJ1-5|TRBV6-6|many
TGTGCCAGCAGTTACTCTTTGTCCCCCCACGGAACAAATCAGCCCCAGCATTTT
CASSYSLSPHGTNQPQHF
>.|TRBJ1-2|TRBV10-3|.
TGTGCCATCAGTGAGACAGGCGATGGAACCTATGGCTACACCTTC
CAISETGDGTYGYTF
>TRBD1|TRBJ2-1|TRBV20-1|many
TGCAGTGCTATCCGGGACAGCCACAATGAGCAGTTCTTC
CSAIRDSHNEQFF
>.|TRBJ2-2|TRBV9|many
TGTGCCAGCAGCGTAGAAATCAGCGGAGTTAACACCGGGGAGCTGTTTTTT
CASSVEISGVNTGELFF
>.|TRBJ1-2|TRBV9|.
TGTGCCAGCAGCGTAGAGCCGGCCTATGGCTACACCTTC
CASSVEPAYGYTF
>.|TRBJ1-5|TRBV6-5|many
TGTGCCAGCAGTTACCGTGGCAGGGACCAGCCCCAGCATTTT
CASSYRGRDQPQHF
>TRBD2|TRBJ2-1|TRBV7-2|many
TGTGCCAGCAGCTTAGTAACCGGGAGGGGGCAGTTCTTC
CASSLVTGRGQFF
>TRBD2|TRBJ2-3|TRBV5-1|many
TGCGCCAGCAGCCTCACCGGACTAGCGGGGAGCCTGGTCCCAGATACGCAGTATTTT
CASSLTGLAGSLVPDTQYF
>TRBD1|TRBJ2-3|TRBV20-1|many
TGCAGTGCCAGAGACAGGGCGAGGGGCACAGATACGCAGTATTTT
CSARDRARGTDTQYF
>.|TRBJ1-5|TRBV7-9|.
TGTGCCAGCAGCCATACGGACCTCAATCAGCCCCAGCATTTT
CASSHTDLNQPQHF
>.|TRBJ2-7|TRBV5-1|many
TGCGCCAGCACCAAGGGAGACAGCAACTCCTACGAGCAGTACTTC
CASTKGDSNSYEQYF
>.|TRBJ1-1|TRBV11-3|few
TGTGCCAGCAGCTATCAGGGGAACACTGAAGCTTTCTTT
CASSYQGNTEAFF
>.|TRBJ1-2|TRBV29-1|many
TGCAGCGTTGAAGGGACCGAGGGCTACACCTTC
CSVEGTEGYTF
>TRBD1|TRBJ1-2|TRBV20-1|many
TGCAGTGCCGGGGACAGCTACTATGGCTACACCTTC
CSAGDSYYGYTF
>.|TRBJ1-2|TRBV20-1|many
TGCAGTGCCCCGGACAGCCTTAACTATGGCTACACCTTC
CSAPDSLNYGYTF
>.|TRBJ1-3|TRBV11-2|few
TGTGCCAGCAGCCCGATACCCTCAGTCTCCTCAGGAAACACCATATATTTT
CASSPIPSVSSGNTIYF
>.|TRBJ2-6|TRBV7-9|many
TGTGCCAGCAGCTACAGCTCTGGGGCCAACGTCCTGACTTTC
CASSYSSGANVLTF
>.|TRBJ2-7|TRBV5-1|many
TGCGCCAGCAGCCCCCCGGGACCTCCCTACGAGCAGTACTTC
CASSPPGPPYEQYF
>TRBD1|TRBJ1-2|TRBV19|few
TGTGCCAGTACCCCCGGAGGGGGCGCGGGCTATGGCTACACCTTC
CASTPGGGAGYGYTF
>.|TRBJ2-3|TRBV20-1|many
TGCAGTGCTAGACCCCCGGATGTGGATACGCAGTATTTT
CSARPPDVDTQYF
>.|TRBJ1-5|TRBV20-1|many
TGCAGTGCTAGGAGGGGTACGAGCAATCAGCCCCAGCATTTT
CSARRGTSNQPQHF
>.|TRBJ1-3|TRBV9|many
TGTGCCAGCAGCGTAGCTCGTTCAGGCTCTGGAAACACCATATATTTT
CASSVARSGSGNTIYF
>.|TRBJ2-7|TRBV6-1|.
TGTGCCAGCAGTGAGGGGCCAGTTTTCTACGAGCAGTACTTC
CASSEGPVFYEQYF
>.|TRBJ1-3|TRBV7-9|many
TGTGCCAGCAGCTTAGGAGCCGGAAACACCATATATTTT
CASSLGAGNTIYF
>TRBD2|TRBJ2-1|TRBV7-9|.
TGTGCCAGCAGCTTAAGCGGGGGGGCCTTCGATGAGCAGTTCTTC
CASSLSGGAFDEQFF
>.|TRBJ1-5|TRBV6-2/TRBV6-3|many
TGTGCCAGCAGGGGGATTTATCAGCCCCAGCATTTT
CASRGIYQPQHF
>.|TRBJ2-1|TRBV18|few
TGTGCCAGCTCACCCGGACAGATGGGGAATGAGCAGTTCTTC
CASSPGQMGNEQFF
>.|TRBJ1-1|TRBV20-1|many
TGCAGTGCGGCAGACAGATACACTGAAGCTTTCTTT
CSAADRYTEAFF
>.|TRBJ1-5|TRBV12-3/TRBV12-4|many
TGTGCCAGCAGGGGTCGGGGGAATAGCAATCAGCCCCAGCATTTT
CASRGRGNSNQPQHF
>.|TRBJ1-3|TRBV20-1|many
TGCAGTGCCGCGGGGGGGACTGGAAACACCATATATTTT
CSAAGGTGNTIYF
>TRBD2|TRBJ2-5|TRBV28|many
TGTGCCAGCAGTTTAACTAGCGGGTTCCAAGAGACCCAGTACTTC
CASSLTSGFQETQYF
>.|TRBJ2-7|TRBV5-1|many
TGCGCCAGCAGCTCGTCGTTTAGCGAGCAGTACTTC
CASSSSFSEQYF
>TRBD1|TRBJ2-5|TRBV5-1|many
TGCGCCAGCAGCTTGCCCCAGGGGGAGGAGACCCAGTACTTC
CASSLPQGEETQYF
>.|TRBJ1-1|TRBV29-1|many
TGCAGCGTTGAAAAAGGATTGAACACTGAAGCTTTCTTT
CSVEKGLNTEAFF
>.|TRBJ1-1|TRBV7-6|many
TGTGCCAGCAGCTTAGGGTACTATAGTCTGAACACTGAAGCTTTCTTT
CASSLGYYSLNTEAFF
>.|TRBJ1-1|TRBV5-1|many
TGCGCCAGCAGCTTGAGGCAGAGGAACACTGAAGCTTTCTTT
CASSLRQRNTEAFF
>TRBD1|TRBJ1-1|TRBV18|many
TGTGCCAGCTCACCAAGGACAGGGGGCCAGAACACTGAAGCTTTCTTT
CASSPRTGGQNTEAFF
>TRBD2|TRBJ2-5|TRBV27|many
TGTGCCAGCAGTTTCGTTAGCGGGAGCACTCGGGAGACCCAGTACTTC
CASSFVSGSTRETQYF
>TRBD1|TRBJ2-3|TRBV5-1|many
TGCGCCAGCAGCTTGGACAGGGGCGCAGATACGCAGTATTTT
CASSLDRGADTQYF
>.|TRBJ1-3|TRBV13|many
TGTGCCAGCAGCTTAGGATCGGGGACACGGACGGTTTATGGGAACACCATATATTTT
CASSLGSGTRTVYGNTIYF
>.|TRBJ2-2|TRBV5-1|many
TGCGCCAGCAGCTTGGGACACTCGAACACCGGGGAGCTGTTTTTT
CASSLGHSNTGELFF
>TRBD1|TRBJ1-2|TRBV20-1|many
TGCAGTGCTCGAGCCGGGACAGGGGGTTCAGGAGGCTACACCTTC
CSARAGTGGSGGYTF
>.|TRBJ2-7|TRBV5-6|many
TGTGCCAGCGGACTGCAGGGGATTAGGTACGAGCAGTACTTC
CASGLQGIRYEQYF
>TRBD2|TRBJ2-2|TRBV6-5|many
TGTGCCAGCAACCCCGGGGGGTACACCGGGGAGCTGTTTTTT
CASNPGGYTGELFF
>.|TRBJ1-5|TRBV6-1|many
TGTGCCAGCAGTAACAATCAGCCCCAGCATTTT
CASSNNQPQHF
>.|TRBJ1-3|TRBV6-5|many
TGTGCCAGCAGTTTCGACCGACGGAACTCTGGAAACACCATATATTTT
CASSFDRRNSGNTIYF
>.|TRBJ1-1|TRBV12-3/TRBV12-4|.
TGTGCCAGCAGCCCAGACGAGGGGCGCCTAACTGAAGCTTTCTTT
CASSPDEGRLTEAFF
>.|TRBJ1-1|TRBV29-1|many
TGCAGCGTACCGGGACAACAGAACACTGAAGCTTTCTTT
CSVPGQQNTEAFF
>.|TRBJ2-3|TRBV5-4|once
TGTGCCAGCAGCTTGGTGGATCCCACAGATACGCAGTATTTT
CASSLVDPTDTQYF
>.|TRBJ2-7|TRBV20-1|many
TGCAGTGCTAGGGCCAAGCAGGGGATCAACGAGCAGTACTTC
CSARAKQGINEQYF
>.|TRBJ1-1|TRBV3-1|many
TGTGCCAGCAGCCAATACGCCGAGGGAACTGAAGCTTTCTTT
CASSQYAEGTEAFF
>.|TRBJ2-3|TRBV5-1|many
TGCGCCAGCAGTCGGGGTCTCTTTATTAGCACAGATACGCAGTATTTT
CASSRGLFISTDTQYF